Below are 17 T cell receptor beta chains sequenced from a single sample in a study of T cell responses to AZD1222 COVID-19 vaccine. The repertoire was sequenced with immunoSEQ multiplex PCR; TCRdb's copy has only in-frame clones and lacks some. Of 30,000 to 35,000 clones listed, about 84% are singletons. This specimen was peripheral blood, taken 28 days after the second AZD1222 dose. The receptors shown here come from an adult who received the AZD1222 COVID-19 vaccine.

This clone showed up just a few times. The chain combines TRBV5-1 with TRBJ1-3; D not resolved. Trimming stripped 0 bases from V and 0 bases from J, with 16 bases between. The CDR3 has 18 residues. Germline V gives CDR1 SGHRS, CDR2 YFSETQ. The CDR3 loop reads CASSLVAGLLSSGNTIYF. The CDR3 DNA follows: TGCGCCAGCAGCTTGGTTGCCGGACTCCTGTCCTCTGGAAACACCATATATTTT.

The chain couples TRBV6-2 or TRBV6-3 to TRBJ2-5, with D maybe TRBD2 (5 bases). There are 14 residues in the CDR3. The germline V gene encodes CDR1 MNHEY and CDR2 SVGEGT. The V gene lost 5 bases and the J gene lost 1 base, with 11 bases spanning the gap. The CDR3 loop is CASSLQRTQETQYF. CDR3 nucleotide sequence: TGTGCCAGCAGTCTCCAGCGGACCCAAGAGACCCAGTACTTC.

This clone appeared once. The gene calls are TRBV30 and TRBJ2-1; TRBD2 agrees at 11 bases. The CDR3 runs 15 residues. V shed 0 bases and J 7 bases; nucleotides not matched to a gene: 5. Germline values: CDR1 GTSNPN, CDR2 SVGIG (reference sequence). The CDR3 loop reads CAWSVLAGVRNEQFF. The CDR3, as DNA: TGTGCCTGGAGTGTACTAGCGGGAGTGCGGAATGAGCAGTTCTTC.

The rearrangement links TRBV5-8 to TRBJ1-1; D gene unclear. CDR1 is SGHTS and CDR2 is YDEGEE in the germline V gene. This CDR3 contains 15 residues. Deletions cut 3 bases from V and 5 bases from J, with 17 bases between. The CDR3 sequence is CASSWRYSGLTEAFF. CDR3 in DNA: TGTGCCAGCAGCTGGAGATATTCCGGGCTTACTGAAGCTTTCTTT.

In its sample, this clone was seen once. The V gene is TRBV11-3, the J gene TRBJ1-4; D is unclear. The ends were cut back, 0 bases at V and 11 bases at J, with 7 bases in the middle. This CDR3 region has 12 residues. The germline V gene has CDR1 SGHNT and CDR2 YENEEA. The CDR3 loop is CASSLDGRKLFF. The CDR3 bases are TGTGCCAGCAGCTTAGATGGGAGGAAACTGTTTTTT.

The chain has TRBV2 and TRBJ2-3; the match to TRBD2 covers 9 bases. Trimming cost V 4 bases and J 3 bases; bases outside gene matches: 5. This CDR3 spans 15 amino acids. CDR1 is SNHLY and CDR2 is FYNNEI in the germline V gene. Written as DNA, the CDR3 is TGTGCCAGCAGTGTTTTAGCGGGAGTTACAGATACGCAGTATTTT. It translates to CASSVLAGVTDTQYF. Full variable domain (missing parts from reference TRBV2 and TRBJ2-3): EPEVTQTPSHQVTQMGQEVILRCVPISNHLYFYWYRQILGQKVEFLVSFYNNEISEKSEIFDDQFSVERPDGSNFTLKIRSTKLEDSAMYFCASSVLAGVTDTQYFGPGTRLTVL.

The V call is TRBV6-5, the J call TRBJ2-3; TRBD1 agrees at 8 bases. The V segment lost 6 bases and the J segment 6 bases; nucleotides outside the gene matches: 11. Looked up from germline, CDR1 is MNHEY and CDR2 is SVGAGI. CDR3 length equals 15 residues. CDR3 residues: CASSAHGQGGDTQYF. CDR3 in DNA: TGTGCCAGCAGCGCCCATGGACAGGGAGGCGATACGCAGTATTTT.

The CDR3 loop is CASREREDGYTF. CDR3 in DNA: TGTGCCAGCAGAGAAAGGGAGGACGGCTACACCTTC. The chain recombines TRBV27 with TRBJ1-2; D unresolved. CDR1 is MNHEY, CDR2 SMNVEV, per germline (reference sequence). The CDR3 loop spans 12 amino acids. V was trimmed by 6 bases and J by 8 bases, leaving 13 bases between them.

This clone was seen just once. V gene TRBV18 combines with J gene TRBJ2-1; D may be TRBD1 or TRBD2 (5 bases each). V was shortened by 3 bases and J by 4 bases, with 13 bases between the two germline ends. The germline V gene encodes CDR1 KGHSH and CDR2 LQKENI. This CDR3 is built from 15 residues. CDR3 in amino acids: CASSPPGRTYNEQFF. In DNA form, the CDR3 reads TGTGCCAGCTCACCGCCGGGACGGACATACAATGAGCAGTTCTTC.

This clone was detected a few times. The chain is built from TRBV13 and TRBJ2-4; 10 bases are shared with TRBD1. This CDR3 has 16 residues. Trimming at V came to 6 bases and at J to 2 bases, leaving 7 bases not matched to a gene. Germline lookup yields CDR1 PRHDT and CDR2 FYEKMQ (reference sequence). The CDR3 loop is CASSFRTGGTKNIQYF. DNA of the CDR3: TGTGCCAGCAGTTTCAGGACAGGGGGGACCAAAAACATTCAGTACTTC.

J is TRBJ2-5 and V is TRBV5-1; D may be TRBD1 (5 bases). CDR1 and CDR2 (germline): SGHRS, YFSETQ. The CDR3 runs to 15 residues. The germline V and J ends were trimmed by 4 bases and 1 base, with 14 bases remaining between them. The CDR3 loop reads CASSPLGQLQETQYF. Written as DNA, the CDR3 is TGCGCCAGCAGCCCGTTGGGGCAGCTCCAAGAGACCCAGTACTTC.

V usage is TRBV3-1 (or the pseudogene TRBV3-2) and J usage is TRBJ1-4; D unresolved. The germline CDR1 and CDR2 sequences are LGHDT and YNNKEL (reference sequence). The germline V and J ends were trimmed by 5 bases and 3 bases, with 10 bases remaining between them. CDR3 length equals 14 residues. The CDR3 DNA is TGTGCCAGCAGCAGACAAGTAGCTAATGAAAAACTGTTTTTT. Encoded protein: CASSRQVANEKLFF.

The chain recombines TRBV28 with TRBJ1-5; 8 bases align to TRBD1. With V trimmed by 5 bases and J by 6 bases, 15 bases remained unmatched. The CDR3 consists of 17 residues. From germline, CDR1 is MDHEN and CDR2 SYDVKM. The CDR3 loop reads CASSPRTGRIKPQPQHF. The CDR3 DNA is TGTGCCAGCAGTCCACGGACAGGGCGGATCAAGCCTCAGCCCCAGCATTTT.

This sequence joins TRBV9 and TRBJ2-1; 11 nucleotides align to TRBD2. Germline V CDR1 and CDR2: SGDLS, YYNGEE. The CDR3 consists of 14 residues. J lost 6 bases, V lost 3 bases, and 2 bases had no gene match. CDR3 in DNA: TGTGCCAGCAGCGCTAGCGGGAGGATCAATGAGCAGTTCTTC. Its protein product is CASSASGRINEQFF.

The V and J genes are TRBV7-9 and TRBJ2-1, with 10 bases aligning to TRBD1. V lost 5 bases to trimming and J lost 9 bases; unmatched junction nucleotides: 13. This CDR3 is built from 16 residues. Germline CDR1 reads SEHNR; CDR2 reads FQNEAQ (reference sequence). The CDR3 spells CASSPGAGQGIPEQFF. The CDR3 DNA follows: TGTGCCAGCAGCCCCGGTGCGGGACAGGGGATTCCTGAGCAGTTCTTC.

The chain carries TRBV7-2 and TRBJ2-4, with TRBD1 matching over 7 bases. The CDR3 consists of 12 residues. Germline-derived CDR1 and CDR2 are SGHTA and FQGNSA. With V trimmed by 5 bases and J by 7 bases, 2 bases remained unmatched. In nucleotides, the CDR3 is TGTGCCAGCAGCGACAGGGATAACATTCAGTACTTC. Translation: CASSDRDNIQYF.

The chain couples TRBV9 to TRBJ2-1, with TRBD2 matching over 12 bases. V shed 0 bases and J 8 bases; nucleotides not matched to a gene: 9. CDR1 and CDR2 (germline): SGDLS, YYNGEE. The CDR3 runs 17 residues. The CDR3 nucleotides are TGTGCCAGCAGCGTAGAGGCTAGCGGGAGGGTGGGGTATGAGCAGTTCTTC. This codes for CASSVEASGRVGYEQFF. The complete variable domain, with remaining parts taken from reference TRBV9 and TRBJ2-1, reads DSGVTQTPKHLITATGQRVTLRCSPRSGDLSVYWYQQSLDQGLQFLIQYYNGEERAKGNILERFSAQQFPDLHSELNLSSLELGDSALYFCASSVEASGRVGYEQFFGPGTRLTVL.